The rows below give T cell receptor beta chains drawn from one sample of a study of CD8+CD57+ T cells in acquired aplastic anemia. TCRdb passed the reads through MiXCR, listing each CDR3 protein once. The sample includes under 500,000 distinct CDR3 sequences, around 33% of them seen just once. Sequencing input: sorted CD4+, CD8+, or CD8+CD57+ T cells (not recorded which) from PBMCs. The receptors shown here come from a human donor with aplastic anemia. The CDR3 runs from the conserved cysteine through the conserved F or W. A D gene is named only where the DNA matches it firmly. Only some rows state a clone size, as once, few, many or a class for expanded clones.

>.|many|TRBJ2-7|TRBV20-1
TGCAGTGCCTTTGACAGCCTACGCGGCCGGGCGTACTTC
CSAFDSLRGRAYF
>.|many|TRBJ2-7|TRBV7-9
TGTGCCAGCAGCTTTAGGGAATCCTACGAGCAGTACTTC
CASSFRESYEQYF
>.|few|TRBJ1-2|TRBV28
TGTGCCAGCAGTAGGTATGGCTACACCTTC
CASSRYGYTF
>.|many|TRBJ2-7|TRBV24-1
TGTGCCACCAGTGATTTGAAAAGGGTGCCCTACGAGCAGTACTTC
CATSDLKRVPYEQYF
>TRBD1|many|TRBJ1-2|TRBV25-1
TGTGCCAGCAGTGAATGGGACAGGGCGCGGGGCTACACCTTC
CASSEWDRARGYTF
>.|few|TRBJ2-3|TRBV18
TGTGCCAGCTCACCGACAGCGACAGATACGCAGTATTTT
CASSPTATDTQYF
>TRBD2|.|TRBJ2-3|TRBV9
TGTGCCAGCAGCGTAGGGACTGCCGGGACTAGTATCGTCTCAGATACGCAGTATTTT
CASSVGTAGTSIVSDTQYF
>TRBD2|.|TRBJ2-1|TRBV7-7
TGTGCTAGACCGCTAGCGGGGGCCTCGGATGAGCAGTTCTTC
CARPLAGASDEQFF
>.|few|TRBJ2-7|TRBV7-9
TGTGCCAGCAGCCCTGGGGTGAATCTCGAGCAGTACTTC
CASSPGVNLEQYF
>.|many|TRBJ2-7|TRBV7-8
TGTGCCAGCAGCTTAGGTTCGGACTACGAGCAGTACTTC
CASSLGSDYEQYF
>TRBD2|.|TRBJ2-7|TRBV12-3/TRBV12-4
TGTGCCAGCAGTTGGCCACAATTAGGACTAGCGGGAGAGCTACCCTACGAGCAGTACTTC
CASSWPQLGLAGELPYEQYF
>.|few|TRBJ1-4|TRBV12-3/TRBV12-4
TGTGCCAGCACGAGAGTGGGTGGGACTGAAAAACTGTTTTTT
CASTRVGGTEKLFF
>.|many|TRBJ1-3|TRBV19
TGTGCCAGTAGGACGACACTTAGCTCTGGAAACACCATATATTTT
CASRTTLSSGNTIYF
>.|many|TRBJ2-2|TRBV20-1
TGCAGTGCCGAGTCTGTAGGGGAGCTGTTTTTT
CSAESVGELFF
>TRBD1|many|TRBJ2-3|TRBV7-6
TGTGCCAGCAGCCGGGGACAGGTTGGAGATACGCAGTATTTT
CASSRGQVGDTQYF
>.|.|TRBJ2-3|TRBV20-1
TGCAGTGCTAGAGTGGAGACTCCCTTAGATACGCAGTATTTT
CSARVETPLDTQYF
>.|.|TRBJ2-2|TRBV10-3
TGTGCCGGGAGGCTTTCGAACACCGGGGAGCTGTTTTTT
CAGRLSNTGELFF
>TRBD2|.|TRBJ2-7|TRBV6-5
TGTGCCAGCAGTTATGATGGACTAGCGGGCAGGGAGCAGTACTTC
CASSYDGLAGREQYF
>.|.|TRBJ2-6|TRBV13
TGTGCCAGCAGCGGAAGAGCTAGCGTTGACTCTGGGGCCAACGTCCTGACTTTC
CASSGRASVDSGANVLTF
>TRBD2|few|TRBJ2-1|TRBV28
TGTGCCAGCAGCTGGACTAGCGGGAGTAATGAGCAGTTCTTC
CASSWTSGSNEQFF
>TRBD1|.|TRBJ1-2|TRBV10-2
TGCGCCAGCAGTGACACAGGGGATGGCTACACCTTC
CASSDTGDGYTF
>TRBD2|.|TRBJ2-5|TRBV6-5
TGTGCCAGCAGTTACTCCCCGAATCGACTAGCGGGGCAAGAGACCCAGTACTTC
CASSYSPNRLAGQETQYF
>.|few|TRBJ1-6|TRBV2
TGTGCCAGCTCACCACTTCTTGAACAGGGCGGCTCACCCCTCCACTTT
CASSPLLEQGGSPLHF
>.|.|TRBJ2-1|TRBV2
TGTGCCAGCAGTGCGGGACCAGCTTACAATGAGCAGTTCTTC
CASSAGPAYNEQFF
>.|once|TRBJ1-1|TRBV7-2
TGTGCCAGCAGCGTCAAGGCCCTGAACACTGAAGCTTTCTTT
CASSVKALNTEAFF
>.|once|TRBJ2-7|TRBV2
TGCGCCAGCAGCTTGATCCCGGTACGGAACGAGCAGTACTTC
CASSLIPVRNEQYF
>.|many|TRBJ1-1|TRBV19
TGTGCCAGTTTTTCTGGGGATGGGAACACTGAAGCTTTCTTT
CASFSGDGNTEAFF
>.|few|TRBJ1-2|TRBV5-1
TGCGCCAGCAGCCCCCGGGACGCTGGCGGCTACACCTTC
CASSPRDAGGYTF
>.|.|TRBJ2-5|TRBV20-1
TGCAGTGCTGACTCAACCAGCGTAGAGACCCAGTACTTC
CSADSTSVETQYF
>.|.|TRBJ1-2|TRBV25-1
TGTGCTACCTACCCGGGACCGAAGACCGCCTATGGCTACACCTTC
CATYPGPKTAYGYTF
>.|many|TRBJ1-2|TRBV5-1
TGCGCCAGCAGCGAGACCAAGACTGGGTATGGCTACACCTTC
CASSETKTGYGYTF
>.|many|TRBJ1-1|TRBV2
TGTGCCAGCAGTGTGGCGCAAGCTTTCTTT
CASSVAQAFF
>.|many|TRBJ2-7|TRBV7-8
TGTGCCAGCAGCTTAGCGGTGGGTGTGGACAGCTACGAGCAGTACTTC
CASSLAVGVDSYEQYF
>.|many|TRBJ1-1|TRBV20-1
TGCAGTGCTATCCACCGGGACAAGGGAACTGAAGCTTTCTTT
CSAIHRDKGTEAFF
>TRBD1|many|TRBJ1-2|TRBV6-1
TGTGCCAGCAGAGACCGGGACAGAAAAGTCAACACCTTC
CASRDRDRKVNTF
>TRBD2|.|TRBJ2-3|TRBV5-1
TGCGCCAGCAGCCAACTTCGACTAGCGGGGACAGATACGCAGTATTTT
CASSQLRLAGTDTQYF